Each of the 11 T cell receptor beta chains below was sequenced from the same sample in a study of cytomegalovirus exposure and HLA in healthy donors. Researchers ran the PCR with 60 Vbeta and 13 Jbeta primers. TCRdb keeps only in-frame clones here, not all; method: immunoSEQ multiplex PCR. The sample carries roughly 260,000 clones, 80% to 90% recorded once. The sample taken for sequencing was PBMCs. Receptors were obtained from a woman between 40 and 55 years old in good health and CMV-seropositive.

The rearrangement links TRBV7-3 to TRBJ2-1; TRBD2 matches 14 bases. The CDR3 contains 18 residues. The V gene end was trimmed by 1 base and the J gene end by 6 bases; junction bases not matched to a gene: 8. Germline V gene lookup returns CDR1 SGHTA and CDR2 FQGTGA. In nucleotides, the CDR3 is TGTGCCAGCAGCTTAATCCCCGCGGGACTAGCGGGAGCCAATGAGCAGTTCTTC. It codes for CASSLIPAGLAGANEQFF.

The V and J genes are TRBV28 and TRBJ2-3, with 12 positions matching TRBD2. Trimming cost V 5 bases and J 6 bases; bases outside gene matches: 15. Germline CDR1 and CDR2: MDHEN and SYDVKM. The CDR3 covers 18 residues. In DNA, the CDR3 is TGTGCCAGCAGTCTTTATCCTTCTCTAGCGGGAGGGAATGATACGCAGTATTTT. Its protein is CASSLYPSLAGGNDTQYF.

The rearrangement joins TRBV7-6 to TRBJ2-7; 10 bases agree with TRBD2. The CDR3 totals 18 residues. Germline V lookup: CDR1 SGHVS, CDR2 FNYEAQ. Trimming took 5 bases from V and 3 from J; bases not matched to a gene: 16. CDR3 coding DNA: TGTGCCAGCAGCCTAGGCAGCGCTAGCGGGAGCCCTGTCTACGAGCAGTACTTC. Residues: CASSLGSASGSPVYEQYF. Combining the CDR3 with reference TRBV7-6 and TRBJ2-7 gives the whole variable domain GAGVSQSPRYKVTKRGQDVALRCDPISGHVSLYWYRQALGQGPEFLTYFNYEAQQDKSGLPNDRFSAERPEGSISTLTIQRTEQRDSAMYRCASSLGSASGSPVYEQYFGPGTRLTVT.

The rearrangement links TRBV28 to TRBJ1-5; tentatively, D is TRBD1 (5 bases). V was cut by 6 bases and J by 0 bases, with 12 bases left in between. The CDR3 sequence is 15 residues long. Germline V lookup: CDR1 MDHEN, CDR2 SYDVKM. The CDR3 coding sequence is TGTGCCAGCAGATGGCAGGGTTATAGCAATCAGCCCCAGCATTTT. Translated: CASRWQGYSNQPQHF.

This clone has only a few counts. The chain couples TRBV28 to TRBJ1-1; 8 nucleotides agree with TRBD1. This CDR3 is built from 15 residues. Germline V gene lookup returns CDR1 MDHEN and CDR2 SYDVKM. V lost 6 bases and J lost 0; bases outside the gene matches: 6. The CDR3 region is CASRGTGRMNTEAFF. CDR3 DNA: TGTGCCAGCAGGGGGACAGGACGGATGAACACTGAAGCTTTCTTT.

The gene calls are TRBV11-3 and TRBJ1-1; 12 nucleotides agree with TRBD1. Germline V lookup: CDR1 SGHNT, CDR2 YENEEA. Losses at the gene ends were 4 bases for V and 13 bases for J; bases not matched to a gene: 7. This CDR3 contains 13 residues. CDR3 in amino acids: CASSSGTGGRVFF. In DNA form, the CDR3 reads TGTGCCAGCAGCTCAGGGACAGGGGGCAGGGTTTTCTTT.

DNA for the CDR3: TGTGCCAGTAGAACACAGGGGAGTGGTACGAATCAGCCCCAGCATTTT. It is translated as CASRTQGSGTNQPQHF. J is TRBJ1-5 and V is TRBV19; 7 positions match TRBD1. Germline assignment: CDR1 LNHDA and CDR2 SQIVND (reference sequence). The V and J ends lost 6 bases and 4 bases, in that order; junction bases with no gene match: 12. The CDR3 runs to 16 residues.

This chain uses TRBV5-6 with TRBJ2-3, with TRBD2 as a possible D gene (7 bases). V lost 1 base and J 7 bases, leaving 22 bases between the germline ends. Per germline, CDR1 SGHDT and CDR2 YYEEEE. The CDR3 covers 17 residues. The CDR3 DNA reads as TGTGCCAGCAGCTTGTTGCAGGGGCTACGGGAGGCAAATACGCAGTATTTT. This sequence encodes CASSLLQGLREANTQYF.

The chain has TRBV27 and TRBJ1-1; D is perhaps TRBD1 (6 bases). Germline-derived CDR1 and CDR2 are MNHEY and SMNVEV (reference sequence). This CDR3 is 14 amino acids long. V was clipped by 3 bases and J by 5 bases, with 13 bases between them. This chain's CDR3 is CASSFWGRRTEAFF. In nucleotides, the CDR3 is TGTGCCAGCAGTTTCTGGGGGCGGAGGACTGAAGCTTTCTTT.

J is TRBJ2-7 and V is TRBV4-1, with D perhaps matching TRBD1 (5 bases). This CDR3 is 13 amino acids long. The V end lost 2 bases, the J end lost 2 bases, and 7 bases lay between the germline ends. In germline, CDR1 is MGHRA, CDR2 YSYEKL. The CDR3 spells CASSQKQAYEQYF. The CDR3 nucleotides read TGCGCCAGCAGCCAAAAACAGGCCTACGAGCAGTACTTC.

This clone was found once. The rearrangement uses TRBV7-2 and TRBJ1-4; 7 positions match TRBD1. Trimming took 3 bases from V and 1 from J; bases not matched to a gene: 2. This CDR3 is built from 15 residues. Looked up from germline, CDR1 is SGHTA and CDR2 is FQGNSA. CDR3 region: CASSFNRGTNEKLFF. CDR3 DNA: TGTGCCAGCAGCTTCAACAGGGGAACTAATGAAAAACTGTTTTTT.